Listed below are T cell receptor beta chains from one sample, sequenced in a study of blood T cell repertoires in COVID-19. Profiled with immunoSEQ multiplex PCR; TCRdb holds only in-frame clones, not every one. This table holds 70,000 or so clones, 70% to 90% found once. The source material was peripheral blood. Source of these receptors: an elderly woman with acute or convalescent COVID-19. CDR3s include the opening cysteine and the closing phenylalanine or tryptophan. A D gene is named only where the DNA matches it firmly. Size tells how often a clone was seen (once, few, many) or the class of an expanded clone, and some rows leave it out.

DNA | CDR3 | size | V | D | J
TGTGCCAGCAGCGGACGGGGGACGGGTGAAAAACTGTTTTTT | CASSGRGTGEKLFF | NA | TRBV9 | NA | TRBJ1-4
TGTGCCAGCAGCCTCCTCCCAGGGACAGAGAATTCACCCCTCCACTTT | CASSLLPGTENSPLHF | NA | TRBV16 | TRBD1 | TRBJ1-6
TGTGCCTGGGGGGGGTGGGACACTGGCTACACCTTC | CAWGGWDTGYTF | NA | TRBV30 | NA | TRBJ1-2
TGTGCCAGTAGTATTTCGGCAGGGTGGACTGAAGCTTTCTTT | CASSISAGWTEAFF | NA | TRBV19 | NA | TRBJ1-1
TGTGCCAGCAGCACCCGGGGGACTGAAGCTTTCTTT | CASSTRGTEAFF | NA | TRBV11-3 | NA | TRBJ1-1
TGCGCCAGCAGCCCATCCGGGACAGGGTTGAACACTGAAGCTTTCTTT | CASSPSGTGLNTEAFF | NA | TRBV5-1 | TRBD1 | TRBJ1-1
TGTGCCAGCAGTTTATCGCCCTCGGGTCACTACGAGCAGTACTTC | CASSLSPSGHYEQYF | NA | TRBV27 | NA | TRBJ2-7
TGTGCCACCAGCAGAGATCTCGGGGTAGCGGGAGGAGGAAGCACAGATACGCAGTATTTT | CATSRDLGVAGGGSTDTQYF | NA | TRBV15 | TRBD2 | TRBJ2-3
TGTGCCAGCAGCCGTGGAGGCAGCACAGATACGCAGTATTTT | CASSRGGSTDTQYF | NA | TRBV7-2 | NA | TRBJ2-3
TGTGCCAGCAGCCCGAGCGCCTTGTGGCCTTCGCAGTATTTT | CASSPSALWPSQYF | once | TRBV3-1/TRBV3-2 | NA | TRBJ2-3
TGTGCCAGCAGATGGGGGCTAGGTTACAACGGGGAGCTGTTTTTT | CASRWGLGYNGELFF | NA | TRBV27 | NA | TRBJ2-2
TGTGCCAGTAGTAGGGACAGGAGTAATGGCTACACCTTC | CASSRDRSNGYTF | NA | TRBV19 | TRBD1 | TRBJ1-2
TGTGCCAGCAGTTTAGACACCACTGAAGCTTTCTTT | CASSLDTTEAFF | NA | TRBV12-3/TRBV12-4 | NA | TRBJ1-1
TGTGCCAGCAGTTTGAGCGGGAGGGCCTCCTACGAGCAGTACTTC | CASSLSGRASYEQYF | NA | TRBV28 | TRBD2 | TRBJ2-7
TGTGCCAGCACTCGAGGGGGTTACAATGAGCAGTTCTTC | CASTRGGYNEQFF | NA | TRBV2 | NA | TRBJ2-1
TGCAGCGTTGAAACAGGAAACTACGAGCAGTACTTC | CSVETGNYEQYF | NA | TRBV29-1 | NA | TRBJ2-7
TGCAGCGCTAAGACAGGTTCGAATGAGCAGTTCTTC | CSAKTGSNEQFF | NA | TRBV29-1 | NA | TRBJ2-1
TGTGCCAGCTCTTACCGACAGGAGAGCAATCAGCCCCAGCATTTT | CASSYRQESNQPQHF | NA | TRBV6-5 | NA | TRBJ1-5
TGCAGCGTTCGGGGCGGGACGGCTAATGAAAAACTGTTTTTT | CSVRGGTANEKLFF | NA | TRBV29-1 | NA | TRBJ1-4
TGTGCCAGCAGCTTAGCCGCGCAGGGTAGCAATCAGCCCCAGCATTTT | CASSLAAQGSNQPQHF | NA | TRBV7-6 | NA | TRBJ1-5
TGTGCCAGCAGTTACCCCTCCTCCTCTTTCGGGACCCAGTACTTC | CASSYPSSSFGTQYF | NA | TRBV6-2/TRBV6-3 | NA | TRBJ2-5
TGCGCCAGCAGCTTGGGGATGACCGGGACAAGAAATTCACCCCTCCACTTT | CASSLGMTGTRNSPLHF | NA | TRBV5-1 | NA | TRBJ1-6
TGTGCCAGCAGTTTGGCCAGGGATCAGCCCCAGCATTTT | CASSLARDQPQHF | NA | TRBV12-3/TRBV12-4 | NA | TRBJ1-5
TGCGCCAGCAGCCCGGGACTAGCGGGCCCCTACAATGAGCAGTTCTTC | CASSPGLAGPYNEQFF | NA | TRBV5-1 | TRBD2 | TRBJ2-1
TGCGCCAGCAGCCTAGCTCCACTATCCTACGAGCAGTACTTC | CASSLAPLSYEQYF | NA | TRBV4-1 | NA | TRBJ2-7
TGTGCCAGCAGTAGCGGGACACCCTATGGCTACACCTTC | CASSSGTPYGYTF | NA | TRBV27 | NA | TRBJ1-2
TGTGCCTGGAGTGCCCCGGGACTAGGACATTACAATGAGCAGTTCTTC | CAWSAPGLGHYNEQFF | NA | TRBV30 | TRBD2 | TRBJ2-1
TGTGCCAGCAGCCAAGCTCCTACGTTCGCGAACACCGGGGAGCTGTTTTTT | CASSQAPTFANTGELFF | NA | TRBV3-1/TRBV3-2 | NA | TRBJ2-2
TGTGCCAGCAGCTACGGGACAGGCGCCTCCTACGAGCAGTACTTC | CASSYGTGASYEQYF | NA | TRBV7-9 | TRBD1 | TRBJ2-7
TGTGCCAGCAGCTTAGTTAGGGGCAGCTCTACGACCTTC | CASSLVRGSSTTF | NA | TRBV7-9 | NA | TRBJ1-2
TGCAGTGCTAGTGACTTGGGACTAGCGGGGGGCGTAGATGAGCAGTTCTTC | CSASDLGLAGGVDEQFF | NA | TRBV20-1 | TRBD2 | TRBJ2-1
TGTGCCAGCAGTTCCTATGGACAGGGACGCTACACCTTC | CASSSYGQGRYTF | NA | TRBV28 | TRBD1 | TRBJ1-2
TGTGCCAGCAGCCCCCGCGCCATGTCGCGGGAAAGCTATGGCTACACCTTC | CASSPRAMSRESYGYTF | NA | TRBV7-8 | NA | TRBJ1-2
TGTGCCAGCAGCTCGGTACTAGCGGGGGGGGACAATGAGCAGTTCTTC | CASSSVLAGGDNEQFF | NA | TRBV7-2 | TRBD2 | TRBJ2-1
TGTGCCAGCAGCAAACATAGACTAGCGGGTAACACCGGGGAGCTGTTTTTT | CASSKHRLAGNTGELFF | NA | TRBV7-8 | TRBD2 | TRBJ2-2
TGTGCCAGCAGCCATGTCGCGGCAGGGCGACCTGAAGCTTTCTTT | CASSHVAAGRPEAFF | NA | TRBV6-5 | NA | TRBJ1-1
TGTGCCAGCAGCCACAACAGGGGTGAAAAACTGTTTTTT | CASSHNRGEKLFF | NA | TRBV3-1/TRBV3-2 | TRBD1 | TRBJ1-4
TGTGCCAGCAGCCAACAGGGACTAGCGGACAATGAGCAGTTCTTC | CASSQQGLADNEQFF | NA | TRBV2 | TRBD2 | TRBJ2-1
TGCGCCAGCAGTGAGTCGCTTAGCGGGATCTTGAATGAGCAGTTCTTC | CASSESLSGILNEQFF | NA | TRBV10-2 | TRBD2 | TRBJ2-1
TGTGCCACCAGTGACCCCGACAGAAAACTGTTTTTT | CATSDPDRKLFF | few | TRBV24-1 | NA | TRBJ1-4
TGTGCCAGCTCACCGTACGGGGGGCATACTGAAGCTTTCTTT | CASSPYGGHTEAFF | once | TRBV18 | NA | TRBJ1-1
TGTGCCAGCAGTTTGGGGACAGGGTTCGATGAGCAGTTCTTC | CASSLGTGFDEQFF | NA | TRBV27 | TRBD1 | TRBJ2-1
TGCGCCAGCAGTGAGAACATGAACACTGAAGCTTTCTTT | CASSENMNTEAFF | NA | TRBV10-1 | NA | TRBJ1-1
TGCGCCAGCAGCTCAAGCGGGGGAAGGACCTACGAGCAGTACTTC | CASSSSGGRTYEQYF | NA | TRBV5-1 | TRBD2 | TRBJ2-7
TGCAGCGTCGACGACGGGGGGCCTGGAGCTTTCTTT | CSVDDGGPGAFF | NA | TRBV29-1 | NA | TRBJ1-1
TGTGCCACCAGCACGGGACAGGGTGGCAGATCCTACGAGCAGTACTTC | CATSTGQGGRSYEQYF | many | TRBV15 | TRBD1 | TRBJ2-7
TGTGCCAGCAGCTTAGTCAGGGGGAACACTGAAGCTTTCTTT | CASSLVRGNTEAFF | NA | TRBV11-1 | NA | TRBJ1-1
TGTGCCAGCTCACAAAACGGACAGGGGGCCGGGAACACTGAAGCTTTCTTT | CASSQNGQGAGNTEAFF | NA | TRBV18 | TRBD1 | TRBJ1-1
TGTGCCAGCAGCTTAGGCGGGAGCGGAGAGACCCAGTACTTC | CASSLGGSGETQYF | NA | TRBV13 | NA | TRBJ2-5
TGTGCCAGTAGTTCCCTCGCCGGGAGCTCCTACAATGAGCAGTTCTTC | CASSSLAGSSYNEQFF | NA | TRBV19 | NA | TRBJ2-1
TGTGCCAGCAGCCTGGGGGGAGGCGAGCAGTTCTTC | CASSLGGGEQFF | medium-sized | TRBV16 | NA | TRBJ2-1
TGTGCCAGCAGGCCTGGACAGGGAGTATCACCCCTCCACTTT | CASRPGQGVSPLHF | NA | TRBV6-5 | TRBD1 | TRBJ1-6
TGTGCCACCAGAGGGACAGGGTCAACCGGGGAGCTGTTTTTT | CATRGTGSTGELFF | NA | TRBV24-1 | TRBD1 | TRBJ2-2
TGTGCCAGCAGTGAGACTGCCGCGGGGGAGCTGTTTTTT | CASSETAAGELFF | NA | TRBV2 | NA | TRBJ2-2
TGTGCCACCAGTGCGGCGGGGCGGGACACTGAAGCTTTCTTT | CATSAAGRDTEAFF | NA | TRBV24-1 | NA | TRBJ1-1
TGTGCCAGTAGTCTAGCGGGGATCTCAGATACGCAGTATTTT | CASSLAGISDTQYF | NA | TRBV19 | TRBD2 | TRBJ2-3
TGTGCCAGCAGCGAACAGGGGGCGCCCTACGAGCAGTACTTC | CASSEQGAPYEQYF | NA | TRBV7-2 | TRBD1 | TRBJ2-7
TGTGCCAGCATCCCTACGGACAGGGAGAATGGGAACACCGGGGAGCTGTTTTTT | CASIPTDRENGNTGELFF | NA | TRBV21-1 | NA | TRBJ2-2
TGCGCCAGCAGCTTGCGAACGGGACAGGGGACGTTCGATGAGCAGTTCTTC | CASSLRTGQGTFDEQFF | NA | TRBV5-1 | TRBD1 | TRBJ2-1
TGTGCCAGCAGCCGGACTAGCGGGAGGACTTACAATGAGCAGTTCTTC | CASSRTSGRTYNEQFF | NA | TRBV7-2 | TRBD2 | TRBJ2-1